This TCR beta chain was found in a study of blood T cell repertoires in COVID-19 (dated by TCRdb to 2019 to 2021). Context from the whole study: Collaborator samples came from the United States, Italy and Spain and covered acute and convalescent phases of COVID-19. The material from the prospective study consisted of cDNA or gDNA derived from T cells, B-cell-depleted T cells, or PBMCs. The dataset comprised deeply sampled blood TCRbeta repertoires from subjects exposed to, actively infected with, or recovered from COVID-19. The repertoires were released in a freely available public database meant as a resource for research on the immune response to SARS-CoV-2. The samples were drawn from the first 160 participants of the ongoing ImmuneRACE study and from about 1,200 subjects provided by 6 global collaborators. A de-identified subject ID, COVID-19 status, age in years and sex were almost always included in the sample metadata. HLA class I and class II types, where available, came from metadata supplied by the sample provider rather than from assay-based typing.

TCRbeta CDR3 regions were amplified from genomic DNA by means of the immunoSEQ Assay, a bias-controlled multiplex PCR. Regarding the original processing steps: Nucleated cell counts per sample were estimated from amplification of reference gene primers within the assay. To quantify the absolute abundance of each unique TCRbeta CDR3 rearrangement, sequence reads were collapsed and filtered. For each sample, productive Simpson clonality was calculated as the square root of Simpson's diversity index over productive rearrangements. Not all clones reach the TCRdb copy of this immuneACCESS table, which keeps in-frame sequences only. Checked studies attribute under half of the gap to unresolved V genes and leave the rest unexplained. V, J and clone size are taken as reported in that table, and D and trimming were inferred from the DNA itself. This sample is represented by approximately 61,000 clones; approximately 86% of them were singletons. More than 12% of the sample belongs to the ten largest clones.

What the study reported, not specific to this receptor: The amount of clinical and demographic metadata varied by source and participant and was provided uncurated.

Collaborating institutions collected whole blood in K2EDTA tubes following their own protocols. For TCRbeta analysis, collaborators shipped samples as frozen whole blood, isolated PBMCs, or DNA extracted from either of those sample types. As concerns this clone: No cognate antigen has been identified for it. No much larger clone exists at a distance of one base, and base qualities are not known.

V has 3 bases trimmed and J has 6 bases trimmed; junction bases matching no gene number 11. From cysteine to phenylalanine, the CDR3 is 16 amino acids long. This entry keeps only the CDR3 DNA: 48 bases, framed from base 1. The germline V gene (reference sequence) yields DFQATT for CDR1 and SNEGSKA for CDR2. The sequence joins TRBV20-1 to TRBJ2-1, and TRBD2 matches 10 of the central bases. The clonotype was recovered from a human donor in a cohort sampled during active COVID-19. The specimen sequenced was peripheral blood. Read as DNA, the sequence is TGCAGTGCTAGTTTTCCTTCTAGCGGGAGAGGCAATGAGCAGTTCTTC. It translates to CSASFPSSGRGNEQFF.